The rows below give T cell receptor beta chains drawn from one sample of a study of blood T cell repertoires in COVID-19. Produced via immunoSEQ multiplex PCR; TCRdb's table is partial and in-frame only. The repertoire consists of roughly 240,000 clones, with 85% occurring once and the leading ten covering over 7.5%. The sequencing sample was made of PBMCs or T cells enriched from blood (not recorded which). The receptor source for this set is a woman aged 50 to 60 with acute COVID-19. The CDR3 runs from the conserved cysteine through the conserved F or W. D genes are given only for firm matches. The size entry is marked missing in some rows and otherwise reads once, few, many or a size class.

cdr3_aa: CASSSSGEGYNEQFF
cdr3_nt: TGCGCCAGCAGCTCTAGCGGGGAGGGGTACAATGAGCAGTTCTTC
d_call: TRBD2
j_call: TRBJ2-1
v_call: TRBV4-3
clone_size: .

cdr3_aa: CASSAGAGGNYEQYF
cdr3_nt: TGTGCCAGCAGCGCCGGGGCGGGGGGAAACTACGAGCAGTACTTC
d_call: TRBD2
j_call: TRBJ2-7
v_call: TRBV9
clone_size: .

cdr3_aa: CASIGARDTHTEAFF
cdr3_nt: TGTGCCAGCATTGGCGCCCGGGACACTCACACTGAAGCTTTCTTT
d_call: .
j_call: TRBJ1-1
v_call: TRBV7-9
clone_size: once

cdr3_aa: CASSESNGPQHF
cdr3_nt: TGTGCCAGCAGTGAATCGAACGGGCCCCAGCATTTT
d_call: .
j_call: TRBJ1-5
v_call: TRBV2
clone_size: once

cdr3_aa: CASSFGPGSTAFF
cdr3_nt: TGTGCCAGCAGCTTCGGTCCCGGGAGTACAGCTTTCTTT
d_call: .
j_call: TRBJ1-1
v_call: TRBV11-3
clone_size: .

cdr3_aa: CASSYRENTEAFF
cdr3_nt: TGTGCCAGCAGTTACAGGGAGAACACTGAAGCTTTCTTT
d_call: .
j_call: TRBJ1-1
v_call: TRBV27
clone_size: .

cdr3_aa: CAWSVRDRGHRDTEAFF
cdr3_nt: TGTGCCTGGAGTGTTCGAGACAGGGGGCATAGGGACACTGAAGCTTTCTTT
d_call: TRBD1
j_call: TRBJ1-1
v_call: TRBV30
clone_size: .

cdr3_aa: CASSPPNSPEAFF
cdr3_nt: TGTGCCAGCAGCCCCCCCAACTCCCCTGAAGCTTTCTTT
d_call: .
j_call: TRBJ1-1
v_call: TRBV11-3
clone_size: .

cdr3_aa: CASSHPSGTGSDGYTF
cdr3_nt: TGTGCCAGCAGTCATCCATCCGGGACAGGGAGTGATGGCTACACCTTC
d_call: TRBD1
j_call: TRBJ1-2
v_call: TRBV9
clone_size: .

cdr3_aa: CAWKKRGKDNEQFF
cdr3_nt: TGTGCCTGGAAGAAGCGGGGGAAAGACAATGAGCAGTTCTTC
d_call: TRBD2
j_call: TRBJ2-1
v_call: TRBV30
clone_size: .

cdr3_aa: CASSLDRGGEKLFF
cdr3_nt: TGTGCCAGCAGCTTAGACAGGGGAGGCGAAAAACTGTTTTTT
d_call: TRBD1
j_call: TRBJ1-4
v_call: TRBV7-9
clone_size: .

cdr3_aa: CASSTGRGISNQPQHF
cdr3_nt: TGTGCCAGTAGTACAGGTAGGGGAATCAGCAATCAGCCCCAGCATTTT
d_call: .
j_call: TRBJ1-5
v_call: TRBV19
clone_size: .

cdr3_aa: CASSLRSIEGYTF
cdr3_nt: TGTGCCAGCAGCTTACGATCTATTGAGGGCTACACCTTC
d_call: .
j_call: TRBJ1-2
v_call: TRBV7-6
clone_size: .

cdr3_aa: CASSLLTSGGPTGNEQFF
cdr3_nt: TGCGCCAGCAGCTTATTGACTAGCGGGGGGCCCACCGGTAATGAGCAGTTCTTC
d_call: TRBD2
j_call: TRBJ2-1
v_call: TRBV5-1
clone_size: .

cdr3_aa: CASSLSSGGPGNTGELFF
cdr3_nt: TGTGCCAGCAGCTTATCTAGCGGGGGCCCCGGGAACACCGGGGAGCTGTTTTTT
d_call: TRBD2
j_call: TRBJ2-2
v_call: TRBV7-2
clone_size: .

cdr3_aa: CASSFSRGTDTQYF
cdr3_nt: TGTGCCAGCAGCTTTAGCAGGGGAACAGATACGCAGTATTTT
d_call: .
j_call: TRBJ2-3
v_call: TRBV7-6
clone_size: .

cdr3_aa: CASSQALGLGSPLHF
cdr3_nt: TGCGCCAGCAGCCAAGCCTTGGGGCTCGGTTCACCCCTCCACTTT
d_call: .
j_call: TRBJ1-6
v_call: TRBV4-1
clone_size: once

cdr3_aa: CASSPPGPTANEKLFF
cdr3_nt: TGTGCCAGCTCACCACCGGGTCCGACAGCTAATGAAAAACTGTTTTTT
d_call: .
j_call: TRBJ1-4
v_call: TRBV18
clone_size: .

cdr3_aa: CASRWQTGEKLFF
cdr3_nt: TGTGCCAGCAGGTGGCAAACGGGGGAAAAACTGTTTTTT
d_call: .
j_call: TRBJ1-4
v_call: TRBV7-9
clone_size: .

cdr3_aa: CASSLDSGAPNSPLHF
cdr3_nt: TGTGCCAGCAGCTTAGATTCAGGGGCCCCTAATTCACCCCTCCACTTT
d_call: .
j_call: TRBJ1-6
v_call: TRBV7-2
clone_size: few

cdr3_aa: CASTLGGGSNQPQHF
cdr3_nt: TGTGCCAGCACCCTCGGGGGGGGTAGCAATCAGCCCCAGCATTTT
d_call: .
j_call: TRBJ1-5
v_call: TRBV7-2
clone_size: .

cdr3_aa: CASSLVVSGGTGEQFF
cdr3_nt: TGTGCCAGCAGCTTAGTTGTTAGCGGGGGAACGGGGGAGCAGTTCTTC
d_call: TRBD2
j_call: TRBJ2-1
v_call: TRBV7-2
clone_size: .

cdr3_aa: CSVGTGGGYTF
cdr3_nt: TGCAGTGTCGGGACAGGGGGTGGCTACACCTTC
d_call: TRBD1
j_call: TRBJ1-2
v_call: TRBV20-1
clone_size: once

cdr3_aa: CASSLTRDRGDNEQFF
cdr3_nt: TGTGCCAGCAGCTTAACCCGGGACAGGGGAGACAATGAGCAGTTCTTC
d_call: TRBD1
j_call: TRBJ2-1
v_call: TRBV7-2
clone_size: .

cdr3_aa: CASSYRQHNQPQHF
cdr3_nt: TGTGCCAGCAGTTACCGACAGCATAATCAGCCCCAGCATTTT
d_call: .
j_call: TRBJ1-5
v_call: TRBV6-5
clone_size: .

cdr3_aa: CAWNGQGNGYTF
cdr3_nt: TGTGCCTGGAACGGACAGGGGAATGGCTACACCTTC
d_call: TRBD1
j_call: TRBJ1-2
v_call: TRBV30
clone_size: .